This T cell receptor beta chain was sequenced during a study of spatial heterogeneity in lung cancer. Study background: Compared with alpha-chain sequences, beta-chain sequences were consistently detected in greater numbers. Counts of TCR transcripts in tumor regions tracked strongly with a T cell module score that came from matched bulk RNA-seq.

Points from the study as a whole: Mutation counts in tumors were tracked by counts of expanded intratumoral alpha and beta TCRs.

By sample share, this clonotype is medium-sized. Its antigen is unidentified. Indicated time point: sample taken at primary tumor resection. Unique molecular identifiers tagged every individual TCR cDNA molecule. TCRdb itself ran the 5' RACE reads through MiXCR, one entry per CDR3 protein. This sample yields under 7,500 distinct CDR3 sequences, of which about 27% are seen a single time; approximately 23% belongs to the top ten. The CDR3 is 17 residues long. Germline CDR1 is SGHNT and CDR2 is YYREEE (reference sequence). The V and J ends lost 0 bases and 0 bases respectively, with 12 bases between them.

The clonotype was recovered from a male donor with early-stage non-small cell lung cancer. The V call is TRBV5-4, the J call TRBJ2-2, with D hard to call. Here the sequenced sample was lung tumor tissue, taken at surgery. The CDR3 loop reads CASSLDFAAANTGELFF. In DNA, the CDR3 is TGTGCCAGCAGCTTGGATTTTGCGGCAGCGAACACCGGGGAGCTGTTTTTT.